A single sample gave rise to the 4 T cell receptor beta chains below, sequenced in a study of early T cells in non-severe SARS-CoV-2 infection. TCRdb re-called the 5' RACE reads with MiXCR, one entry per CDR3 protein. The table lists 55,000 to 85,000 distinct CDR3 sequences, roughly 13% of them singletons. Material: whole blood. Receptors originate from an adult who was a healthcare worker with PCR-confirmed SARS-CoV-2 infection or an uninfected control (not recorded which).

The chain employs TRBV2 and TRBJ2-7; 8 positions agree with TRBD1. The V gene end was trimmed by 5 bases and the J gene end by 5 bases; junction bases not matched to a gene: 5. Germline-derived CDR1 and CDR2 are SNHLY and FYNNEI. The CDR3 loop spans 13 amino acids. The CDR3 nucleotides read TGTGCCAGCAGTCCCTCGGACAGGGACGAGCAGTACTTC. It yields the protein CASSPSDRDEQYF.

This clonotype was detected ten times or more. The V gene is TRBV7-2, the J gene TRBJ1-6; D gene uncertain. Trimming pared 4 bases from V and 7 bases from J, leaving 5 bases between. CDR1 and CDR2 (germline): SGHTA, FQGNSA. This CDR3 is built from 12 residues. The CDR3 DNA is TGTGCCAGCAGCTATAACAATTCACCCCTCCACTTT. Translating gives CASSYNNSPLHF.

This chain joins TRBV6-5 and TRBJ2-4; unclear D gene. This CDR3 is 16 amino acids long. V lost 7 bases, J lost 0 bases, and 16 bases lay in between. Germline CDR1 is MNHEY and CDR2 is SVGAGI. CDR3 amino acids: CASTVSRAPAKNIQYF. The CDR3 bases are TGTGCCAGCACGGTATCTCGAGCACCAGCCAAAAACATTCAGTACTTC.

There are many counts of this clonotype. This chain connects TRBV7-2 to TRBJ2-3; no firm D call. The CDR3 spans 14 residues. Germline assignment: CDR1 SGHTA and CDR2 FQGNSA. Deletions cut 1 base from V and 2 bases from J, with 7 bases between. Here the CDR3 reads CASSLERPTDTQYF. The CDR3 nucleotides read TGTGCCAGCAGCTTAGAGAGGCCCACAGATACGCAGTATTTT. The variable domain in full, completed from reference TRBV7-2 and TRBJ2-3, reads GAGVSQSPSNKVTEKGKDVELRCDPISGHTALYWYRQSLGQGLEFLIYFQGNSAPDKSGLPSDRFSAERTGGSVSTLTIQRTQQEDSAVYLCASSLERPTDTQYFGPGTRLTVL.